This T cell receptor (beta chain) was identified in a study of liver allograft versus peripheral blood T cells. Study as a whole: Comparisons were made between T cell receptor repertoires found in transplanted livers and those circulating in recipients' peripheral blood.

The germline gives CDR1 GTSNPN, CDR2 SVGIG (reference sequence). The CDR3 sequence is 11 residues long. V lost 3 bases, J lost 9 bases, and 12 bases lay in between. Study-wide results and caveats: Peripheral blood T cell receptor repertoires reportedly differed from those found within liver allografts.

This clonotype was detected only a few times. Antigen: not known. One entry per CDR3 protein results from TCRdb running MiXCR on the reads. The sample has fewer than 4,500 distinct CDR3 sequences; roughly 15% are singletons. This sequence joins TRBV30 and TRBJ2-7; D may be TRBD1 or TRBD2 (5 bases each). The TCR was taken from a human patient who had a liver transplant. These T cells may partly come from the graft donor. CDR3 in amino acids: CAWRSGTGQYF. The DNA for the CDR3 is TGTGCCTGGAGATCGGGGACCGGGCAGTACTTC.